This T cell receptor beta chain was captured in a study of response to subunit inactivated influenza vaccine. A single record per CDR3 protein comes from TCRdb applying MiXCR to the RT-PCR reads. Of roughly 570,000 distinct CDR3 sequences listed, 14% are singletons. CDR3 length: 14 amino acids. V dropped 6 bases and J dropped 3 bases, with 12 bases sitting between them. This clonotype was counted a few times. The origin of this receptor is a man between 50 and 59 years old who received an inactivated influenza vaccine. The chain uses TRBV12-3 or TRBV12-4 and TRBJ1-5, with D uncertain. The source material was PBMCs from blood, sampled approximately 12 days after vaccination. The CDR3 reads CASSNGVPNQPQHF. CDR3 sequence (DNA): TGTGCCAGCAGCAATGGGGTCCCCAATCAGCCCCAGCATTTT.